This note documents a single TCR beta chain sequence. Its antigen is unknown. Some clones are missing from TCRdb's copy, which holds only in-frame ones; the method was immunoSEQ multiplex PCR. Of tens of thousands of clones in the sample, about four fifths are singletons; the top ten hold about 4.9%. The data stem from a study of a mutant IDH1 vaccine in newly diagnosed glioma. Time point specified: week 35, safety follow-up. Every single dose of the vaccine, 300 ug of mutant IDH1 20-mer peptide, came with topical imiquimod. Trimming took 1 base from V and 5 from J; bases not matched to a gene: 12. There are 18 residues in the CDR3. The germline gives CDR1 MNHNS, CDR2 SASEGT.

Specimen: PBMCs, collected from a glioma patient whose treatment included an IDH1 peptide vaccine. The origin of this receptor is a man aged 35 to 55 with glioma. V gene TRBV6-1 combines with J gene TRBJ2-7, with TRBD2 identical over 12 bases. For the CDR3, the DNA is TGTGCCAGCAGTGAAGGTAGCGGCCTAGCGGGAGGGCCCCACGAGCAGTACTTC. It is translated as CASSEGSGLAGGPHEQYF.